Listed below are T cell receptor beta chains from one sample, sequenced in a study of breast tumors, draining lymph nodes, adjacent tissues. TCRdb recomputed calls from the multiplex PCR reads with MiXCR, one row per CDR3 protein. The sample has roughly 220,000 distinct CDR3 sequences, roughly a third seen once. Sequencing was done on a sample of axillary lymph node tissue. The receptors here all came from a female donor with breast cancer. Some clones in this sample may be carry-over from other donors' samples. Each CDR3 is given with its conserved first and last residue. The D gene is left open where the match is weak. Clone sizes are given selectively: once, few, many, or a class where the clone is expanded.

D	J	size	V	CDR3	DNA
TRBD1	TRBJ2-3	many	TRBV20-1	CSARDQRDRANTQYF	TGCAGTGCTAGAGATCAGCGGGACAGGGCAAATACGCAGTATTTT
TRBD1	TRBJ2-3	many	TRBV4-1	CASSHGQGARTDTQYF	TGCGCCAGCAGCCACGGACAGGGGGCACGGACAGATACGCAGTATTTT
-	TRBJ1-1	few	TRBV7-9	CASSLAGDEAFF	TGTGCCAGCAGCTTAGCAGGGGATGAAGCTTTCTTT
-	TRBJ1-2	-	TRBV28	CASIPLPTVTNNYGYTF	TGTGCCAGCATACCACTTCCCACAGTCACGAATAACTATGGCTACACCTTC
TRBD1	TRBJ1-2	many	TRBV12-3/TRBV12-4	CASSDQGAWGYTF	TGTGCCAGCAGTGATCAGGGGGCATGGGGCTACACCTTC
-	TRBJ2-1	many	TRBV7-2	CASSPLDEQFF	TGTGCCAGCAGCCCCCTGGATGAGCAGTTCTTC
TRBD1	TRBJ1-2	many	TRBV5-6	CASPGTGDGYTF	TGTGCCAGCCCCGGGACAGGGGATGGCTACACCTTC
-	TRBJ1-5	-	TRBV2	CASSGAGKQPQHF	TGTGCCAGCAGCGGGGCAGGGAAACAACCCCAGCATTTT
-	TRBJ2-5	many	TRBV7-9	CASSFLFGEETQYF	TGTGCCAGCAGCTTCCTTTTTGGCGAAGAGACCCAGTACTTC
-	TRBJ1-2	many	TRBV10-3	CAISRGGSSGYTF	TGTGCCATCAGTCGGGGGGGAAGTAGTGGCTACACCTTC
TRBD2	TRBJ2-3	-	TRBV4-3	CASNQDCASGGTDTQYF	TGCGCCAGCAACCAAGATTGTGCTAGCGGGGGGACCGATACGCAGTATTTT
TRBD2	TRBJ2-1	-	TRBV6-5	CASSYEAGISYNEQFF	TGTGCCAGCAGTTACGAAGCGGGGATCTCCTACAATGAGCAGTTCTTC
TRBD1	TRBJ2-7	-	TRBV14	CASSTGTAEQYF	TGTGCCAGCAGCACTGGGACAGCTGAGCAGTACTTC
-	TRBJ2-3	many	TRBV29-1	CSVEGTTVHTDTQYF	TGCAGCGTTGAAGGGACTACCGTTCACACAGATACGCAGTATTTT
-	TRBJ2-1	-	TRBV7-9	CASSHSTSSYNEQFF	TGTGCCAGCAGCCATTCGACTAGCTCCTACAATGAGCAGTTCTTC
TRBD1	TRBJ2-1	-	TRBV12-3/TRBV12-4	CASTPGQGSYNEQFF	TGTGCCAGCACCCCGGGACAGGGGAGTTACAATGAGCAGTTCTTC
TRBD1	TRBJ2-1	many	TRBV11-2	CASSKRRDRGYNEQFF	TGTGCCAGCAGCAAAAGGCGGGACAGGGGCTACAATGAGCAGTTCTTC
-	TRBJ2-1	many	TRBV12-3/TRBV12-4	CASRPDSYNEQFF	TGTGCCAGCAGGCCGGACAGTTACAATGAGCAGTTCTTC
-	TRBJ2-7	-	TRBV6-2/TRBV6-3	CASSYARRAGEQYF	TGTGCCAGCAGTTACGCCAGGCGCGCCGGCGAGCAGTACTTC
TRBD2	TRBJ2-7	many	TRBV11-2	CASSPRTSGTYEQYF	TGTGCCAGCAGCCCAAGGACTAGCGGAACCTACGAGCAGTACTTC
-	TRBJ1-4	-	TRBV7-8	CASSPLAGGGSSEKLFF	TGTGCCAGCAGCCCTCTAGCGGGAGGCGGGTCGAGTGAAAAACTGTTTTTT
-	TRBJ1-2	few	TRBV28	CASSERDAGYTF	TGTGCCAGCAGTGAGAGGGATGCAGGCTACACCTTC
TRBD2	TRBJ2-3	many	TRBV5-4	CASKLAGVPDTQYF	TGTGCCAGCAAACTAGCGGGAGTCCCAGATACGCAGTATTTT
TRBD1	TRBJ1-5	-	TRBV4-3	CASIPGQGNQPQHF	TGCGCCAGTATTCCGGGACAGGGAAATCAGCCCCAGCATTTT
-	TRBJ2-7	many	TRBV11-3	CASSPYQVGTTYEQYF	TGTGCCAGCAGCCCCTACCAGGTCGGGACGACCTACGAGCAGTACTTC
-	TRBJ1-3	-	TRBV7-2	CASSLEVSAGRVYHPSGNTIYF	TGTGCCAGCAGCTTAGAGGTCTCGGCGGGGCGCGTATACCACCCCTCTGGAAACACCATATATTTT
TRBD1	TRBJ2-2	many	TRBV7-9	CASSLAGTGAFGELFF	TGTGCCAGCAGCTTAGCAGGGACAGGGGCATTCGGGGAGCTGTTTTTT
TRBD2	TRBJ2-7	many	TRBV11-2	CASSSPGTSGSYEQYF	TGTGCCAGCAGCTCGCCCGGGACTAGCGGCTCCTACGAGCAGTACTTC
-	TRBJ2-5	many	TRBV11-3	CASSLGPSGGETQYF	TGTGCCAGCAGTTTGGGACCCTCCGGAGGAGAGACCCAGTACTTC
TRBD1	TRBJ2-5	-	TRBV12-5	CASGFATGIRETQYF	TGTGCTAGTGGTTTCGCGACAGGGATTCGCGAGACCCAGTACTTC
-	TRBJ2-6	-	TRBV29-1	CSVEVCASSQDRRQVTGANVLTF	-
-	TRBJ2-1	-	TRBV12-3/TRBV12-4	CASSFRRATYNEQFF	TGTGCCAGCAGTTTCAGGCGGGCCACCTACAATGAGCAGTTCTTC
-	TRBJ1-5	many	TRBV12-3/TRBV12-4	CASVREHNQPQHF	TGTGCCAGTGTCAGAGAACACAATCAGCCCCAGCATTTT
-	TRBJ2-5	few	TRBV7-9	CASRSKRETQYF	TGTGCCAGCAGATCGAAGCGGGAGACCCAGTACTTC
-	TRBJ2-3	few	TRBV7-3	CASSLRQGRLTSTDTQYF	TGTGCCAGCAGCTTAAGGCAGGGCCGGTTGACTAGCACAGATACGCAGTATTTT
-	TRBJ2-7	few	TRBV6-5	CASRPGPYYEQYF	TGTGCCAGCAGGCCGGGACCTTATTACGAGCAGTACTTC
-	TRBJ2-5	many	TRBV20-1	CSARDIVRAATQYF	TGCAGTGCTAGAGATATTGTGAGGGCTGCGACCCAGTACTTC
TRBD1	TRBJ2-7	many	TRBV4-1	CASSPRAGQGDYEQYF	TGCGCCAGCAGCCCCCGAGCAGGACAGGGAGACTACGAGCAGTACTTC
-	TRBJ2-2	-	TRBV6-2/TRBV6-3	CASSYARDGTNTGELFF	TGTGCCAGCAGTTACGCTCGGGACGGCACCAACACCGGGGAGCTGTTTTTT
TRBD1	TRBJ1-6	-	TRBV7-9	CASSSLTGGFDQPLHF	TGTGCCAGCAGCTCATTGACAGGGGGCTTCGATCAGCCCCTCCACTTT
TRBD1	TRBJ1-2	many	TRBV7-2	CASSTFRRDRVTYPF	TGTGCCAGCAGCACGTTCCGCCGGGACAGGGTTACCTACCCCTTC
-	TRBJ2-5	-	TRBV7-3	CASSQGGVAQESQYF	TGCGCCAGCAGCCAAGGAGGTGTCGCGCAAGAGTCCCAGTACTTC
TRBD1	TRBJ1-2	few	TRBV11-3	CASSLRTGVKWGYTF	TGTGCCAGCAGCCTCCGGACAGGGGTTAAGTGGGGCTACACCTTC
-	TRBJ1-6	once	TRBV7-9	CASKGRRGGFPNSPLHF	TGTGCCAGCAAAGGGAGGCGGGGGGGCTTCCCCAATTCACCCCTCCACTTT
-	TRBJ2-7	many	TRBV7-3	CASSLTGGGFYEQYF	TGTGCCAGCAGCTTAACCGGAGGGGGTTTCTACGAGCAGTACTTC
-	TRBJ1-6	-	TRBV15	CATSRRVTDSPLHF	TGTGCCACCAGCAGAAGGGTTACGGATTCACCCCTCCACTTT
-	TRBJ2-1	many	TRBV5-6	CASSYPREGVNEQFF	TGTGCCAGCAGCTACCCCCGGGAAGGGGTTAATGAGCAGTTCTTC
TRBD1	TRBJ2-5	-	TRBV6-2/TRBV6-3	CASSSGQRETQYF	TGTGCCAGCAGTTCGGGACAGAGGGAGACCCAGTACTTC
-	TRBJ2-3	-	TRBV24-1	CATSDKGLGTDTQYF	TGTGCCACCAGTGACAAGGGGCTGGGCACAGATACGCAGTATTTT
TRBD1	TRBJ1-6	many	TRBV5-1	CASSSKKTGQSPLHF	TGCGCCAGCAGCTCTAAGAAGACAGGGCAATCACCCCTCCACTTT
TRBD2	TRBJ2-7	-	TRBV19	CASSTSGRDYEQYF	TGTGCCAGTAGTACTAGCGGGAGAGACTACGAGCAGTACTTC
-	TRBJ2-5	few	TRBV18	CASSPKVGETQYF	TGTGCCAGCTCACCAAAAGTTGGGGAGACCCAGTACTTC
TRBD1	TRBJ1-5	-	TRBV7-9	CASSEGGQLSNQPQHF	TGTGCCAGCAGTGAAGGGGGACAGCTTAGCAATCAGCCCCAGCATTTT
-	TRBJ1-6	many	TRBV20-1	CSARVLPDNSPLHF	TGCAGTGCCAGGGTTTTACCAGATAATTCACCCCTCCACTTT
-	TRBJ2-5	many	TRBV20-1	CSARVQETQYF	TGCAGTGCTAGAGTTCAAGAGACCCAGTACTTC
-	TRBJ2-5	many	TRBV5-5	CASSLTTGWAQYF	TGTGCCAGCAGCTTGACTACCGGGTGGGCCCAGTACTTC
TRBD2	TRBJ2-7	-	TRBV20-1	CSARASGTYEQYF	TGCAGTGCTAGGGCTAGCGGGACCTACGAGCAGTACTTC
-	TRBJ1-2	-	TRBV6-4	CASSSPQRSNHGYTF	TGTGCCAGCAGTTCCCCACAGCGTTCTAACCATGGCTACACCTTC
TRBD2	TRBJ2-1	-	TRBV5-5	CASSLGLAGERSYNEQFF	TGTGCCAGCAGCTTGGGACTAGCGGGAGAGCGCTCCTACAATGAGCAGTTCTTC
TRBD1	TRBJ2-1	many	TRBV5-1	CASSLLQGVYNEQFF	TGCGCCAGCAGCTTGCTTCAGGGGGTTTACAATGAGCAGTTCTTC